Listed below are T cell receptor beta chains from one sample, sequenced in a study of blood T cell repertoires in COVID-19. Profiling relied on immunoSEQ multiplex PCR, and the TCRdb table lists in-frame clones only, not all of them. The table has about 150,000 clones, more than 75% seen once. What was sequenced was PBMCs or T cells enriched from blood (not recorded which). The source of these receptors is a woman between 45 and 60 years old who had recovered from COVID-19. CDR3s include the opening cysteine and the closing phenylalanine or tryptophan.

J	V	CDR3
TRBJ1-5	TRBV20-1	CSASTGRGDQPQHF
TRBJ1-5	TRBV19	CASLSRGAGNQPQHF
TRBJ2-7	TRBV11-2	CASSFGPSGGLYEQYF
TRBJ2-3	TRBV19	CASSIGHTQYF
TRBJ1-2	TRBV6-2/TRBV6-3	CASSPPIGTGLNYGYTF
TRBJ1-1	TRBV13	CAYGAPGVTEAFF
TRBJ2-2	TRBV27	CASSPRGGYAGELFF
TRBJ1-2	TRBV6-2/TRBV6-3	CASSRDRVAGYTF
TRBJ1-2	TRBV7-9	CASSTDRLNYGYTF
TRBJ1-6	TRBV5-6	CASSTPQGSSPLHF
TRBJ1-1	TRBV5-1	CASSLGGAPNTEAFF
TRBJ1-2	TRBV6-5	CASSYSIAEYGYTF
TRBJ1-2	TRBV2	CASKAGSGYGYTF
TRBJ1-1	TRBV5-1	CASSLGTRGEAFF
TRBJ2-3	TRBV9	CASSLSSAGVTQYF
TRBJ2-3	TRBV4-2	CASSQEIQGITDTQYF
TRBJ1-4	TRBV19	CASSSHLAAGLFF
TRBJ2-7	TRBV7-2	CASSSLRGLEQYF
TRBJ2-3	TRBV19	CASSIAVGSDTQYF
TRBJ2-3	TRBV2	CASRLTGVDTQYF
TRBJ2-5	TRBV9	CASSKEAGGLGETQYF
TRBJ2-5	TRBV7-8	CASRHDRAQETQYF
TRBJ2-5	TRBV7-2	CASSFSGGAVETQYF
TRBJ1-1	TRBV6-6	CASSGQGTTEAFF
TRBJ2-2	TRBV12-5	CASGFWGGTGNPGELFF
TRBJ1-3	TRBV30	CAWSGDRGFLGNTIYF
TRBJ2-1	TRBV4-2	CASSQDRGRDEQFF
TRBJ1-2	TRBV19	CASSIRGARYGYTF
TRBJ1-1	TRBV6-5	CASEGQGPMNTEAFF
TRBJ2-2	TRBV4-1	CASSQDVNRGIIGELFF
TRBJ1-2	TRBV7-9	CASSLGSVYGYTF
TRBJ1-3	TRBV6-5	CASSLYSAGNTIYF
TRBJ2-3	TRBV30	CAWSGTGAADTQYF
TRBJ1-6	TRBV11-2	CASSSQGVRDNSPLHF
TRBJ2-2	TRBV11-3	CASSLDMSAGELFF
TRBJ2-6	TRBV7-9	CASSFRTGASSGANVLTF
TRBJ2-3	TRBV6-2/TRBV6-3	CASSGHSGGAGGTQYF
TRBJ2-2	TRBV19	CASNTGSNTGELFF
TRBJ2-7	TRBV5-1	CASSPTDRDTQYF
TRBJ1-2	TRBV21-1	CASSERQGINYGYTF
TRBJ2-3	TRBV5-8	CASSWGRASTDTQYF
TRBJ1-2	TRBV7-2	CASRTGTGEGYTF
TRBJ1-1	TRBV5-1	CASSQLDRNTEAFF
TRBJ1-2	TRBV19	CASSTKGTGTKANYGYTF
TRBJ1-2	TRBV6-5	CASSIRTLRDYGYTF
TRBJ1-4	TRBV27	CASSPRSRDRVANEKLFF
TRBJ1-2	TRBV2	CASDRKTANYGYTF
TRBJ1-2	TRBV19	CASEDRGRPSTF